These T cell receptor beta chains were read from a single sample in a study of blood T cells in healthy people across ages. Each CDR3 protein is one row after TCRdb ran MiXCR on the 5' RACE reads. The sample shows about 780,000 distinct CDR3 sequences, about 47% of them seen only once. What was sequenced was blood. These receptors all stem from a man aged 80 or over in good health. Both conserved end residues are part of each CDR3. A D gene is named only where the DNA matches it firmly. Clone size is shown for a subset of rows, as once, few, many or a class of expanded clone.

TRBV12-3/TRBV12-4,TRBD2,TRBJ2-1,-,CASSTPGLAGLEQFF,TGTGCCAGCAGCACCCCCGGGCTAGCGGGATTAGAGCAGTTCTTC
TRBV7-2,TRBD1,TRBJ2-1,-,CASSLAGTGYYNEQFF,TGTGCCAGCAGCTTAGCCGGGACAGGGTATTACAATGAGCAGTTCTTC
TRBV2,-,TRBJ2-1,-,CASSAISGRNEQFF,TGTGCCAGCAGTGCGATCTCAGGGAGAAATGAGCAGTTCTTC
TRBV5-7,-,TRBJ2-7,once,CASSLWPPEQYF,TGTGCCAGCAGCTTGTGGCCCCCCGAGCAGTACTTC
TRBV7-2,-,TRBJ2-1,-,CASSRLSNEQFF,TGTGCCAGCAGCCGGCTCTCAAATGAGCAGTTCTTC
TRBV20-1,TRBD1,TRBJ1-1,once,CSAIRQGAGTEAFF,TGCAGTGCTATTCGACAGGGGGCCGGCACTGAAGCTTTCTTT
TRBV5-5,-,TRBJ1-5,-,CASTPRPYSNQPQHF,TGTGCCAGCACGCCCAGGCCCTATAGCAATCAGCCCCAGCATTTT
TRBV3-1,TRBD1,TRBJ2-2,-,CASSPGTGKRGELFF,TGTGCCAGCAGCCCCGGGACAGGGAAACGCGGGGAACTGTTTTTT
TRBV28,-,TRBJ2-3,few,CATRRAGGTVTDTQYF,TGTGCCACCCGGCGGGCCGGGGGAACCGTCACAGATACGCAGTATTTT
TRBV5-1,-,TRBJ2-3,-,CASSPTRADTQYF,TGCGCCAGCAGCCCCACTCGGGCAGATACGCAGTATTTT
TRBV5-1,TRBD2,TRBJ2-7,-,CASRSGGTSYEQYF,TGCGCCAGCAGATCCGGGGGGACCTCCTACGAGCAGTACTTC
TRBV12-3/TRBV12-4,TRBD1,TRBJ1-6,-,CASRRQGNSPLHF,TGTGCCAGCAGAAGACAGGGGAATTCACCCCTCCACTTT
TRBV11-1,-,TRBJ2-7,few,CASSLGPSRTEAYEQYF,TGTGCCAGCAGCTTAGGACCGAGTCGGACAGAAGCCTACGAGCAGTACTTC
TRBV5-6,TRBD1,TRBJ1-5,-,CASSSKNRDRWNQPQHF,TGTGCCAGCAGCTCCAAGAACCGGGACAGGTGGAATCAGCCCCAGCATTTT
TRBV29-1,-,TRBJ2-1,-,CSVEWRAGPQNEQFF,TGCAGCGTTGAATGGCGCGCAGGACCTCAAAATGAGCAGTTCTTC
TRBV19,TRBD1,TRBJ1-4,few,CASSQTGGLEKLFF,TGTGCCAGTAGCCAGACAGGGGGTTTGGAAAAACTGTTTTTT
TRBV20-1,-,TRBJ2-7,-,CSARSPGRGEQYF,TGCAGTGCTCGATCCCCAGGGCGAGGCGAGCAGTACTTC
TRBV5-6,-,TRBJ2-1,-,CASSLRAEEQFF,TGTGCCAGCAGCTTGAGGGCGGAAGAGCAGTTCTTC
TRBV5-6,-,TRBJ2-7,few,CASSLGGGFYEQYF,TGTGCCAGCAGCTTGGGGGGGGGCTTCTACGAGCAGTACTTC
TRBV11-2,-,TRBJ1-2,-,CASSLDFRNYGYTF,TGTGCCAGCAGCTTAGATTTCAGGAACTATGGCTACACCTTC